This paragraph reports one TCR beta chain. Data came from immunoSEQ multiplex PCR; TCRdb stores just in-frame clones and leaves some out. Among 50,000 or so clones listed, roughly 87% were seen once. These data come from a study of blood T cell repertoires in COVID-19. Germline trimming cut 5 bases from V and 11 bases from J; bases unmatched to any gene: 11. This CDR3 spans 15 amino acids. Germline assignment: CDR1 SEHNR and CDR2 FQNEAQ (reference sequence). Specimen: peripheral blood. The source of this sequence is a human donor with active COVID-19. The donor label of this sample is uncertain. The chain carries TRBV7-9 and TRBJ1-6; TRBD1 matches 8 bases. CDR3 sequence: CASSAETGVRPPLHF. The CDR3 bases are TGTGCCAGCAGCGCGGAGACAGGGGTAAGGCCACCCCTCCACTTT.